Listed below are T cell receptor beta chains from one sample, sequenced in a study of T cell changes during pregnancy in multiple sclerosis. Some clones are missing from TCRdb's copy, which holds only in-frame ones; the method was immunoSEQ multiplex PCR. This sample yields 40,000 to 60,000 clones, of which about 92% are seen a single time; roughly 0.59% belongs to the top ten. The material sequenced was CD4+ T cells from peripheral blood mononuclear cells, taken after pregnancy. Receptors were obtained from a female donor with multiple sclerosis, enrolled in a pregnancy study. CDR3s include the opening cysteine and the closing phenylalanine or tryptophan. A D gene is named only where the DNA matches it firmly. A clone size is listed for some rows: how often the clone was seen (once, few, many), or a class if it is expanded.

abundance: NA
len: 14
v_gene: TRBV30
j_gene: TRBJ2-5
d_gene: TRBD1
CDR3nt: TGTGCCTGGAGCTGGGACAGACTTCGAGAGACCCAGTACTTC
CDR3aa: CAWSWDRLRETQYF

abundance: NA
len: 15
v_gene: TRBV5-1
j_gene: TRBJ2-7
d_gene: NA
CDR3nt: TGCGCCAGCAGCTTGGAATACGGTTCGTCCTACGAGCAGTACTTC
CDR3aa: CASSLEYGSSYEQYF

abundance: NA
len: 15
v_gene: TRBV7-9
j_gene: TRBJ1-1
d_gene: TRBD1
CDR3nt: TGTGCCAGCAGCTTACTGGGACAGGCGAACACTGAAGCTTTCTTT
CDR3aa: CASSLLGQANTEAFF

abundance: NA
len: 16
v_gene: TRBV4-2
j_gene: TRBJ2-2
d_gene: NA
CDR3nt: TGTGCCAGCAGCAGAATCGGGACTGGGAACACCGGGGAGCTGTTTTTT
CDR3aa: CASSRIGTGNTGELFF

abundance: NA
len: 14
v_gene: TRBV28
j_gene: TRBJ1-5
d_gene: NA
CDR3nt: TGTGCCAGCAGGGGAGGCAGGGCGAATCAGCCCCAGCATTTT
CDR3aa: CASRGGRANQPQHF

abundance: NA
len: 16
v_gene: TRBV4-3
j_gene: TRBJ2-1
d_gene: TRBD2
CDR3nt: TGCGCCAGCAGCCAAGATCGCGGGAGCTCCTACAATGAGCAGTTCTTC
CDR3aa: CASSQDRGSSYNEQFF

abundance: NA
len: 15
v_gene: TRBV7-2
j_gene: TRBJ2-3
d_gene: TRBD2
CDR3nt: TGTGCCAGCAGTTACGAGCGGGGCGGCACAGATACGCAGTATTTT
CDR3aa: CASSYERGGTDTQYF

abundance: NA
len: 15
v_gene: TRBV19
j_gene: TRBJ2-2
d_gene: NA
CDR3nt: TGTGCCAGTAGTATAGAGGAGGGAGTAACCGGGGAGCTGTTTTTT
CDR3aa: CASSIEEGVTGELFF

abundance: NA
len: 15
v_gene: TRBV2
j_gene: TRBJ1-2
d_gene: TRBD1
CDR3nt: TGTGCCAGCAGCGCCGTCTTACAGGGGGCGGGGGGCTACACCTTC
CDR3aa: CASSAVLQGAGGYTF

abundance: few
len: 18
v_gene: TRBV10-2
j_gene: TRBJ2-4
d_gene: TRBD2
CDR3nt: TGCGCCAGCAGTGGACTAGCGGGAGGGAGTGGGGCCAAAAACATTCAGTACTTC
CDR3aa: CASSGLAGGSGAKNIQYF

abundance: NA
len: 13
v_gene: TRBV18
j_gene: TRBJ2-5
d_gene: NA
CDR3nt: TGTGCCAGCTCACCACCAGGGAGGGAGACCCAGTACTTC
CDR3aa: CASSPPGRETQYF

abundance: NA
len: 15
v_gene: TRBV5-4
j_gene: TRBJ2-1
d_gene: NA
CDR3nt: TGTGCCAGCAGCTTGGATAGCGGAACCTACAATGAGCAGTTCTTC
CDR3aa: CASSLDSGTYNEQFF

abundance: NA
len: 17
v_gene: TRBV27
j_gene: TRBJ2-2
d_gene: TRBD2
CDR3nt: TGTGCCAGCAGTTTCTTGGGGACTAGCGAAAACACCGGGGAGCTGTTTTTT
CDR3aa: CASSFLGTSENTGELFF

abundance: NA
len: 16
v_gene: TRBV18
j_gene: TRBJ2-3
d_gene: NA
CDR3nt: TGTGCCAGCTCACCTAGTAGTACTAGTAAAACAGATACGCAGTATTTT
CDR3aa: CASSPSSTSKTDTQYF

abundance: NA
len: 14
v_gene: TRBV27
j_gene: TRBJ2-7
d_gene: TRBD1
CDR3nt: TGTGCCAGCAGTAGACAGGGGGGGACCTACGAGCAGTACTTC
CDR3aa: CASSRQGGTYEQYF

abundance: NA
len: 18
v_gene: TRBV4-1
j_gene: TRBJ2-6
d_gene: NA
CDR3nt: TGCGCCAGCAGCCTGGGACAAAGGACAGCCTCTGGGGCCAACGTCCTGACTTTC
CDR3aa: CASSLGQRTASGANVLTF

abundance: NA
len: 15
v_gene: TRBV7-9
j_gene: TRBJ2-7
d_gene: TRBD2
CDR3nt: TGTGCCAGCAGCTCCCTAGCGGGAGGTACCTACGAGCAGTACTTC
CDR3aa: CASSSLAGGTYEQYF

abundance: NA
len: 16
v_gene: TRBV5-1
j_gene: TRBJ2-1
d_gene: TRBD2
CDR3nt: TGCGCCAGCAGCCCGGGGAGCGGGATTGGATACAATGAGCAGTTCTTC
CDR3aa: CASSPGSGIGYNEQFF

abundance: once
len: 13
v_gene: TRBV2
j_gene: TRBJ2-7
d_gene: NA
CDR3nt: TGTGCCAGCAGTGAAGGGCCAGGGGGGGAGCAGTACTTC
CDR3aa: CASSEGPGGEQYF

abundance: once
len: 16
v_gene: TRBV7-2
j_gene: TRBJ2-3
d_gene: TRBD1
CDR3nt: TGTGCCAGCAGGAAAGAGGGGACAGGGAAAACAGATACGCAGTATTTT
CDR3aa: CASRKEGTGKTDTQYF

abundance: NA
len: 18
v_gene: TRBV23-1
j_gene: TRBJ1-5
d_gene: NA
CDR3nt: TGCGCCAGCGGCCAACAGGGCACCAACTTTTATGGCAATCAGCCCCAGCATTTT
CDR3aa: CASGQQGTNFYGNQPQHF

abundance: NA
len: 17
v_gene: TRBV7-9
j_gene: TRBJ2-5
d_gene: NA
CDR3nt: TGTGCCAGCAGCTTCCCGGGTCTGGGTATCGGGGAAGAGACCCAGTACTTC
CDR3aa: CASSFPGLGIGEETQYF

abundance: NA
len: 16
v_gene: TRBV7-9
j_gene: TRBJ1-1
d_gene: TRBD1
CDR3nt: TGTGCCAGCAGCTTAGTACTAGGGACAGGGGATGCTGAAGCTTTCTTT
CDR3aa: CASSLVLGTGDAEAFF

abundance: NA
len: 13
v_gene: TRBV7-7
j_gene: TRBJ1-5
d_gene: NA
CDR3nt: TGTGCTAGCACCGAAGGGGGGGCTCAGCCCCAGCATTTT
CDR3aa: CASTEGGAQPQHF